Sequencing of this T cell receptor beta chain was carried out in a study of type 1 regulatory T cells. Study-level background: An in vitro protocol generated T-allo10, a Tr1-enriched, alloantigen-specific CD4 T cell product.

Overall study findings and caveats: Type 1 regulatory T cells had a more restricted TCR repertoire than non-type 1 regulatory T cells.

CDR3 length: 14 residues. V dropped 3 bases and J dropped 3 bases, with 12 bases sitting between them. Per the germline V gene, CDR1 is SQVTM and CDR2 is ANQGSEA. TCRdb redid the calling of the reads with MiXCR, one entry per CDR3 protein. This table has 60,000 to 75,000 distinct CDR3 sequences, less than 25% appearing once. This clonotype was counted between two and nine times. Antigen specificity is unknown. This rearrangement joins TRBV29-1 to TRBJ2-1; D might be TRBD2 (5 bases). Sequencing was done on a sample of cultured type 1 regulatory T (Tr1) cells, either the whole culture or a sorted fraction (not recorded which). This TCR came from a human donor in good health. CDR3: CSVEDGRYYNEQFF. CDR3 bases: TGCAGCGTTGAGGATGGGAGATACTACAATGAGCAGTTCTTC.